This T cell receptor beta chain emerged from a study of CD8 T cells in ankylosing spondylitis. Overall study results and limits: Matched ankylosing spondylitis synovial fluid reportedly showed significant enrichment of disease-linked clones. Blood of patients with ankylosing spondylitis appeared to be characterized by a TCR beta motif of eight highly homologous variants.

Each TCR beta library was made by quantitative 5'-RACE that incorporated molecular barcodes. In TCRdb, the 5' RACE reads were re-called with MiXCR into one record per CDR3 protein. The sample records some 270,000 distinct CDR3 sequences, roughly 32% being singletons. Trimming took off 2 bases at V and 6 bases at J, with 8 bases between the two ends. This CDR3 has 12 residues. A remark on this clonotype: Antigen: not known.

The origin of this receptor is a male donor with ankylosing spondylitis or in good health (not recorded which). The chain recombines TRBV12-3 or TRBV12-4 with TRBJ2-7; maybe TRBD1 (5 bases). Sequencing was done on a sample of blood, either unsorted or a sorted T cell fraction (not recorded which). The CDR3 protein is CASSLKGLEQYF. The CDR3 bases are TGTGCCAGCAGTTTAAAGGGGCTCGAGCAGTACTTC.